This T cell receptor beta chain was found in a study of blood T cell repertoires in COVID-19. Using immunoSEQ multiplex PCR, the repertoire was profiled, and TCRdb retains in-frame clones only, with some absent. The table has some 140,000 clones, less than 90% seen once. Germline lookup yields CDR1 SGHDT and CDR2 YYEEEE. The CDR3 is 14 amino acids. Trimming took 0 bases from V and 3 from J, leaving 8 bases between them. The study recruited people aged roughly 18 to 89 years across some 23 US areas. This clone was seen just once. This sequence was found in a man in his forties with acute COVID-19. The chain employs TRBV5-6 and TRBJ2-3; D might be TRBD2 (6 bases). Sequences were obtained from PBMCs or T cells enriched from blood (not recorded which). The CDR3 loop is CASSLGGGTDTQYF. For the CDR3, the DNA is TGTGCCAGCAGCTTGGGAGGAGGGACAGATACGCAGTATTTT.